This T cell receptor beta chain was found in a study of blood T cell repertoires in COVID-19. At the level of the study: T cells, B-cell-depleted T cells, or PBMCs supplied cDNA or gDNA.

Measured with immunoSEQ multiplex PCR; TCRdb has only the in-frame clones, and not every one. Among fewer than 80,000 clones listed, approximately 78% were seen once. Germline trimming cut 10 bases from V and 5 bases from J; bases unmatched to any gene: 13. The CDR3 runs 15 residues. Looked up from germline, CDR1 is SNHLY and CDR2 is FYNNEI. The sample was peripheral blood. The V and J genes are TRBV2 and TRBJ2-5; 10 bases line up with TRBD2. The TCR sequence derives from a woman of 80 years or more with acute or convalescent COVID-19. CDR3 residues: CATAKERGGTETQYF. CDR3 DNA: TGTGCCACCGCCAAGGAGCGGGGGGGCACGGAGACCCAGTACTTC.